This TCR beta chain derives from a study of cytomegalovirus exposure and HLA in healthy donors. Overall study: Ancestry clustering placed 70% to 90% of a few hundred genotyped donors in the Caucasian-associated cluster. Whole-study results and caveats: Diagnosis of cytomegalovirus status made by the classifier reportedly showed high specificity and sensitivity. In an earlier analysis, most TCR beta V segments were productive about 87% or about 30% of the time.

A remark on this clone: The antigen remains undetermined.

Germline CDR1 SGHVS, CDR2 FQNEAQ. J lost 4 bases, V lost 2 bases, and 2 bases had no gene match. The CDR3 has 14 residues. Primers for the PCR totalled 60 Vbeta and 13 Jbeta. Study processing details: Tens of millions of unique TCR beta chains, roughly 10 million shared, were counted in a later analysis. Sequencing was performed with immunoSEQ multiplex PCR; in TCRdb, only in-frame clones are kept and a portion is missing. Clonal size and the V and J genes are those of that table, whereas D and trimming came from the DNA. The sample yields some 89,000 clones, around 73% seen once. Sequenced: PBMCs. The chain has TRBV7-8 and TRBJ1-2, with 9 bases lining up with TRBD1. The TCR was taken from a woman aged 40 to 50 in good health and CMV-seropositive. CDR3 sequence reads: CASSLRGQGYGYTF. The CDR3, as DNA: TGTGCCAGCAGCTTACGGGGACAGGGCTATGGCTACACCTTC.